This T cell receptor (beta chain) was sequenced during a study of blood T cell repertoires in COVID-19. Study in general: COVID-19 samples collected from the United States, Italy and Spain covered acute and convalescent phases.

The length of the CDR3 is 14 residues. The germline CDR1 and CDR2 sequences are SNHLY and FYNNEI. V dropped 5 bases and J dropped 4 bases, with 15 bases sitting between them. Authors' analysis steps: Amplification of reference gene primers provided the estimated nucleated cell counts. Repertoires were generated with immunoSEQ multiplex PCR, while TCRdb's copy carries only in-frame clones and drops some. From that table come the V and J calls and clone size; the DNA was used to work out D and trimming. The data show 250,000 or so clones, with almost 85% seen just once and about 4% held by the top ten.

Specimen: peripheral blood. The gene calls are TRBV2 and TRBJ2-7; maybe TRBD1 (6 bases). The clonotype comes from a man in his fifties with acute or convalescent COVID-19. The DNA for the CDR3 is TGTGCCAGCAGTCCTACCCAGGGGCCATACGAGCAGTACTTC. Translating gives CASSPTQGPYEQYF.